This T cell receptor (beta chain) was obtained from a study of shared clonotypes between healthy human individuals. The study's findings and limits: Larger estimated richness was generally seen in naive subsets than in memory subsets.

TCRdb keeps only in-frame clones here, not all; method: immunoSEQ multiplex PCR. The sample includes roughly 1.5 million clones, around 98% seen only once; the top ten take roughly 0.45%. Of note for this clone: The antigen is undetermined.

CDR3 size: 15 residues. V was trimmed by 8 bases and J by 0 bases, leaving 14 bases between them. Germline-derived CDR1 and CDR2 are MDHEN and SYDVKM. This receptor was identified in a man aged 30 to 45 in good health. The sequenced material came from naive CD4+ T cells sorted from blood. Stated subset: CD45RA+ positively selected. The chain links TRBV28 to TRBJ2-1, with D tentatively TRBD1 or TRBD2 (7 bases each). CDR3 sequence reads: CASRPGGGSYNEQFF. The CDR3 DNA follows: TGTGCCAGCCGCCCAGGGGGGGGCTCCTACAATGAGCAGTTCTTC.